The 27 T cell receptor beta chains below were found in one sample sequenced in a study of shared clonotypes between healthy human individuals. Clones were sequenced by immunoSEQ multiplex PCR, and TCRdb holds only the in-frame ones, with some missing. This sample carries about 320,000 clones, more than 75% of them seen once, and the ten largest clones take 16%. The sample consisted of memory CD8+ T cells sorted from blood. The sample's subset: CD45RO+ cells pooled with CCR7-negative TemRA cells. The receptor source for this set is a man between 18 and 35 years old in good health.

In its sample, this clone was seen once. The V and J genes are TRBV7-2 and TRBJ2-3; no definite D call. The CDR3 is 13 amino acids. The V end was cut by 2 bases, the J end by 6 bases, with 9 bases between. CDR1 SGHTA and CDR2 FQGNSA come from the germline V gene. The CDR3 bases are TGTGCCAGCAGCTTATATCCCCGGGATACGCAGTATTTT. This codes for CASSLYPRDTQYF.

The chain couples TRBV4-1 to TRBJ2-5, with TRBD1 as a possible D gene (5 bases). Germline-derived CDR1 and CDR2 are MGHRA and YSYEKL. Trimming removed 0 bases at V and 5 bases at J, with 10 bases between. This CDR3 has 14 amino acids. The CDR3 region has the DNA TGCGCCAGCAGCCAAGATCCCAGGGTGGAGACCCAGTACTTC. Protein sequence: CASSQDPRVETQYF.

The CDR3 region is CASSQTGQQETQYF. CDR3 DNA: TGTGCCAGCAGCCAAACGGGACAGCAAGAGACCCAGTACTTC. The rearrangement joins TRBV4-2 to TRBJ2-5; 7 bases are shared with TRBD1. The CDR3 is 14 residues long. Germline CDR1 and CDR2: LGHNA and YNFKEQ. V gave up 2 bases and J gave up 2 bases; unmatched junction bases: 2.

This clone has a single count. The same CDR3 arises from other DNA sequences in this sample as well. The rearrangement joins TRBV4-3 to TRBJ2-1; possible D gene TRBD1, 6 bases. Germline values: CDR1 LGHNA, CDR2 YSLEER. Trimming cost V 0 bases and J 4 bases, with 13 bases left between them. The CDR3 runs 16 residues. CDR3 sequence: CASSQDQGLGYNEQFF. The CDR3 DNA reads as TGCGCCAGCAGCCAAGATCAGGGGCTGGGATACAATGAGCAGTTCTTC.

The chain uses TRBV6-6 and TRBJ2-5; 9 bases are a match to TRBD2. V was clipped by 6 bases and J by 4 bases; unmatched bases: 6. CDR3 length equals 14 residues. Germline V gene sequence: CDR1 MNHNY, CDR2 SVGAGI (reference sequence). The chain's CDR3 is CASRISGGRETQYF. DNA of the CDR3: TGTGCCAGCAGGATTAGCGGGGGTCGAGAGACCCAGTACTTC.

The rearrangement links TRBV19 to TRBJ2-3; D is perhaps TRBD1 or TRBD2 (6 bases each). Trimming stripped 3 bases from V and 2 bases from J, with 12 bases between. The CDR3 is 15 amino acids. Looked up from germline, CDR1 is LNHDA and CDR2 is SQIVND (reference sequence). The CDR3 is CASSIGGGYTDTQYF. The CDR3 bases are TGTGCCAGTAGTATCGGGGGCGGATACACAGATACGCAGTATTTT.

This rearrangement joins TRBV27 to TRBJ2-7, with TRBD1 as a possible D gene (6 bases). Germline-derived CDR1 and CDR2 are MNHEY and SMNVEV (reference sequence). CDR3 length: 14 amino acids. V shed 6 bases and J shed 2 bases, with 14 bases lying between them. As DNA, the CDR3 is TGTGCCAGCAGCCTAACAGGGCTACCCTACGAGCAGTACTTC. This codes for CASSLTGLPYEQYF.

The J gene is TRBJ2-3, the V gene TRBV7-3; 8 bases agree with TRBD2. J lost 6 bases, V lost 5 bases, and 13 bases had no gene match. The CDR3 extends over 16 amino acids. CDR1 and CDR2 (germline): SGHTA, FQGTGA. The CDR3 nucleotides read TGTGCCAGCAGCCCTGCTGGCGGGGGGCACCCGGATACGCAGTATTTT. This gives the protein CASSPAGGGHPDTQYF. Looking up the rest from reference TRBV7-3 and TRBJ2-3 gives the full variable domain: GAGVSQTPSNKVTEKGKYVELRCDPISGHTALYWYRQSLGQGPEFLIYFQGTGAADDSGLPNDRFFAVRPEGSVSTLKIQRTERGDSAVYLCASSPAGGGHPDTQYFGPGTRLTVL.

The rearrangement links TRBV9 to TRBJ2-1, with D hard to call. CDR1 SGDLS and CDR2 YYNGEE come from the germline V gene. The CDR3 consists of 14 residues. Trimming left V 0 bases short and J 3 bases short, with 7 bases between. CDR3 residues: CASSVVGNYNEQFF. The CDR3 DNA reads TGTGCCAGCAGCGTAGTAGGGAACTACAATGAGCAGTTCTTC.

The rearrangement links TRBV4-1 to TRBJ2-1; the D call may be TRBD1 or TRBD2 (5 bases each). The CDR3 spans 16 residues. The germline CDR1 and CDR2 sequences are MGHRA and YSYEKL. V was trimmed by 4 bases and J by 2 bases, leaving 15 bases between them. This CDR3 reads CASSLPGPLAYNEQFF. The DNA of the CDR3 is TGCGCCAGCAGCCTCCCGGGACCCCTGGCCTACAATGAGCAGTTCTTC.

This chain uses TRBV5-4 with TRBJ2-5; 15 nucleotides match TRBD2. Trimming at V came to 1 base and at J to 2 bases, leaving 3 bases not matched to a gene. CDR3 length equals 17 residues. Germline CDR1 and CDR2: SGHNT and YYREEE (reference sequence). The CDR3 region is CASSLQGLAGGQETQYF. The CDR3, as DNA: TGTGCCAGCAGCTTGCAAGGACTAGCGGGGGGGCAAGAGACCCAGTACTTC.

The gene calls are TRBV5-8 and TRBJ2-7; unclear D gene. Looked up from germline, CDR1 is SGHTS and CDR2 is YDEGEE. CDR3 size: 16 residues. V gave up 4 bases and J gave up 0 bases, with 17 bases separating them. CDR3 in DNA: TGTGCCAGCAGCAGCCGCTCGTTACAGAGCTCCTACGAGCAGTACTTC. Translated: CASSSRSLQSSYEQYF.

The chain couples TRBV6-8 to TRBJ2-7; 11 bases match TRBD1. This CDR3 comprises 16 residues. J lost 5 bases, V lost 0 bases, and 6 bases had no gene match. From germline, CDR1 is MNHGY and CDR2 SAAAGT. In DNA, the CDR3 is TGTGCCAGCAGTTACTCGAGTCGGACAGGGGGCAACGAGCAGTACTTC. Translated, it gives CASSYSSRTGGNEQYF.

V usage is TRBV29-1 and J usage is TRBJ2-5, with TRBD1 matching 11 bases. This CDR3 has 14 residues. With V trimmed by 7 bases and J by 6 bases, 10 bases remained unmatched. Germline V gene sequence: CDR1 SQVTM, CDR2 ANQGSEA. This CDR3 is CSADQGQGDQTQYF. The CDR3, as DNA: TGCAGCGCGGATCAGGGACAGGGGGATCAGACCCAGTACTTC.

The gene calls are TRBV4-1 and TRBJ2-7; possibly TRBD1 for D (5 bases). Looked up from germline, CDR1 is MGHRA and CDR2 is YSYEKL. Trimming removed 3 bases from V and 4 bases from J, with 22 bases in between. This CDR3 region has 17 residues. The CDR3 DNA reads as TGCGCCAGCAGCCAGATTGTTGACAGCACCGGAGTGTACGAGCAGTACTTC. This codes for CASSQIVDSTGVYEQYF.

Concerning this clone itself: At the DNA level, this CDR3 is encoded by other sequences in the same sample as well. The chain couples TRBV4-1 to TRBJ2-7; 12 positions match TRBD2. Germline loops: CDR1 MGHRA, CDR2 YSYEKL. The trim removed 0 bases at V and 3 bases at J, leaving 0 bases unmatched. This CDR3 contains 15 residues. The CDR3 loop reads CASSQETSGSYEQYF. CDR3 nucleotide sequence: TGCGCCAGCAGCCAAGAGACTAGCGGGAGCTACGAGCAGTACTTC.

This clone turned up a few times. This chain connects TRBV9 to TRBJ2-2; D is undetermined. The CDR3 spans 14 residues. V was cut by 0 bases and J by 2 bases, with 5 bases left in between. In germline, CDR1 is SGDLS, CDR2 YYNGEE. The CDR3 nucleotides read TGTGCCAGCAGCGTAGGAGATAACACCGGGGAGCTGTTTTTT. Protein sequence: CASSVGDNTGELFF.

The V call is TRBV7-2, the J call TRBJ2-5; possibly TRBD2 for D (7 bases). This CDR3 has 15 amino acids. Trimming stripped 5 bases from V and 2 bases from J, with 15 bases between. Germline-derived CDR1 and CDR2 are SGHTA and FQGNSA. This CDR3 reads CASSPWGGLQETQYF. DNA for the CDR3: TGTGCCAGCAGCCCCTGGGGGGGGCTGCAAGAGACCCAGTACTTC. Full variable domain (missing parts from reference TRBV7-2 and TRBJ2-5): GAGVSQSPSNKVTEKGKDVELRCDPISGHTALYWYRQSLGQGLEFLIYFQGNSAPDKSGLPSDRFSAERTGGSVSTLTIQRTQQEDSAVYLCASSPWGGLQETQYFGPGTRLLVL.

This sequence joins TRBV13 and TRBJ1-6; 9 bases align to TRBD1. In germline, CDR1 is PRHDT, CDR2 FYEKMQ (reference sequence). Trimming at V came to 3 bases and at J to 7 bases, leaving 10 bases not matched to a gene. There are 17 residues in the CDR3. The DNA of the CDR3 is TGTGCCAGCAGCTTCAGGGCGGGACAGGGAACCAATTCACCCCTCCACTTT. This gives the protein CASSFRAGQGTNSPLHF.

The CDR3 nucleotides read TGTGCCAGCAGTCCGGACGTCAATCAGCCCCAGCATTTT. Its translation: CASSPDVNQPQHF. The chain combines TRBV6-5 with TRBJ1-5; D gene uncertain. Trimming took 5 bases from V and 3 from J, leaving 8 bases between them. CDR3 size: 13 residues. Per the germline V gene, CDR1 is MNHEY and CDR2 is SVGAGI.

The chain is built from TRBV5-1 and TRBJ2-1; D gene unclear. Between the trimmed V and J ends, which lost 0 bases and 4 bases, there was a span of 11 bases. The CDR3 totals 15 residues. The V gene's germline CDR1 is SGHRS and CDR2 YFSETQ. Here the CDR3 reads CASSLAKGIYNEQFF. The DNA for the CDR3 is TGCGCCAGCAGCTTGGCAAAGGGTATATACAATGAGCAGTTCTTC.

The DNA for the CDR3 is TGCGCCAGCAGCCGGAGAGATAGAGAGCAGTACTTC. It codes for CASSRRDREQYF. The gene calls are TRBV4-3 and TRBJ2-7; no clear D. This CDR3 has 12 amino acids. V was trimmed by 4 bases and J by 7 bases, leaving 11 bases between them. CDR1 LGHNA and CDR2 YSLEER come from the germline V gene.

The V call is TRBV28, the J call TRBJ2-3; 10 nucleotides agree with TRBD2. Per the germline V gene, CDR1 is MDHEN and CDR2 is SYDVKM. This CDR3 has 18 amino acids. V lost 2 bases and J lost 2; bases outside the gene matches: 10. The CDR3 bases are TGTGCCAGCAGTTTACTCCAAGGACTAGCGGAGAACACAGATACGCAGTATTTT. It is translated as CASSLLQGLAENTDTQYF.

The CDR3 protein is CASSFASAGGQDTQYF. In nucleotides, the CDR3 is TGTGCCAGCAGTTTTGCCTCGGCAGGGGGGCAGGATACGCAGTATTTT. This chain connects TRBV27 to TRBJ2-3, with D possibly being TRBD1 (7 bases). Looked up from germline, CDR1 is MNHEY and CDR2 is SMNVEV (reference sequence). V was cut by 3 bases and J by 6 bases, with 19 bases left in between. This CDR3 comprises 16 residues.

The chain is built from TRBV14 and TRBJ2-2; no firm D call. The CDR3 contains 15 residues. With 1 base removed from V and 4 bases from J, the gap between germline ends came to 10 bases. The germline V gene encodes CDR1 SGHDN and CDR2 FVKESK. This CDR3 reads CASSQVDRGTGELFF. CDR3 sequence (DNA): TGTGCCAGCAGCCAAGTCGATCGAGGCACCGGGGAGCTGTTTTTT.

The CDR3 region has the DNA TGTGCCAGCAGTGAAGACCCAGGCCCTTACAATGAGCAGTTCTTC. Translation: CASSEDPGPYNEQFF. This chain connects TRBV6-4 to TRBJ2-1; D not certain. The CDR3 is 15 residues long. The germline gives CDR1 MRHNA, CDR2 SNTAGT. Trimming left V 3 bases short and J 4 bases short, with 13 bases between.

This sequence joins TRBV4-3 and TRBJ2-7; 9 bases align to TRBD1. This CDR3 contains 18 residues. J lost 5 bases, V lost 1 base, and 15 bases had no gene match. Germline CDR1 is LGHNA and CDR2 is YSLEER. CDR3 sequence (DNA): TGCGCCAGCAGCCAAGGGTATATATTGGGGACAGGGTCCGACGAGCAGTACTTC. As protein: CASSQGYILGTGSDEQYF.